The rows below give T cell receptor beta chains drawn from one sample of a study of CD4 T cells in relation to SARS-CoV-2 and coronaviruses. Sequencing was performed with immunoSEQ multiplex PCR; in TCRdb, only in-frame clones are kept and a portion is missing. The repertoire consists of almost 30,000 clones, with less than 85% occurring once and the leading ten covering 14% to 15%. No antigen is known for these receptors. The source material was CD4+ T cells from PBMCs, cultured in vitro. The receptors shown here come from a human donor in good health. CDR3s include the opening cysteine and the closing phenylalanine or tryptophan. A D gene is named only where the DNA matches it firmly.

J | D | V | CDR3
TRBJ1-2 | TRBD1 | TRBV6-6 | CASSPGDRGPYGYTF
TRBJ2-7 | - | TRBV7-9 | CASSPSGRDYEQYF
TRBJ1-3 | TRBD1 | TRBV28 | CASSLIGTGRRGNTIYF
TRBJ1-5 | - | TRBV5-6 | CASSRRLQPQHF
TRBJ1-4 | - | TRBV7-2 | CASSLNGVLNEKLFF
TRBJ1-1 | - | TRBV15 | CATSEMGENTEAFF
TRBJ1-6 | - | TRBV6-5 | CASALWDRDSPLHF
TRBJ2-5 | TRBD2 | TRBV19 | CASSWREGRETQYF
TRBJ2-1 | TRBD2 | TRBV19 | CASTLGRGGGSYNEQFF
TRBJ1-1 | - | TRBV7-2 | CASSPARGGTEAFF
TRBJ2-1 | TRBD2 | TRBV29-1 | CSGSGSQPNEQFF
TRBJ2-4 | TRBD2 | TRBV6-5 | CASTPRGETKNIQYF
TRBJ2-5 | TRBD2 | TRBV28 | CASSLTSGLGRWTQYF
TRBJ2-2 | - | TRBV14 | CASSPTFNTGELFF
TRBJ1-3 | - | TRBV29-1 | CSVDGAGANTIYF
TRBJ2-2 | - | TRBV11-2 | CASSLQLGDTGELFF
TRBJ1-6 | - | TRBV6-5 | CASSPDRPNSPLHF
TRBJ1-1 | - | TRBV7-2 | CASSWDGADLDTEAFF
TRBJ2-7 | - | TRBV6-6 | CASNPPGVYEQYF
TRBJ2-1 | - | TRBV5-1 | CASRTEPSYNEQFF
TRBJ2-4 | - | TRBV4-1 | CASSRGDGSKNIQYF
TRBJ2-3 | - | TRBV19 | CASSIEDTKQYF
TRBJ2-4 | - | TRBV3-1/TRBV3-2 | CASSQSGNIQYF
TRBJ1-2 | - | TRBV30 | CAWSPGNYGYTF
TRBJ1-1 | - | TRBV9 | CASSLQVNTEAFF
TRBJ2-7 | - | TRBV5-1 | CASSLTGVIYEQYF
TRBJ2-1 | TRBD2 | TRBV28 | CASSPIGASGKVGEQFF
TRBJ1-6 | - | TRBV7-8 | CASSLASPFKGNRQSYNSPLHF
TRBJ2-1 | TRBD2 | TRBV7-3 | CASSGASGLVNEQFF
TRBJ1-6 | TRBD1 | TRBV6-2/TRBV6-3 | CASSQGQENSPLHF
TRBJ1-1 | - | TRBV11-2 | CASSLARVNTEAFF
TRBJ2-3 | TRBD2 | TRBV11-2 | CASSLIVWLAGGSTDTQYF
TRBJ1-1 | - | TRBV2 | CASSGASNTEAFF
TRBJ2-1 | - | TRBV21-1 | CASSSLRTGRNEQFF
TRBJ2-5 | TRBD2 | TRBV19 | CASSIRTRLAGHQETQYF
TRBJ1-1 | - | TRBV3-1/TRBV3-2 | CASSAVGNTEAFF
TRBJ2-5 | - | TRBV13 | CASSSGGTQYF
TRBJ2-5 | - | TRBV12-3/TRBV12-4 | CASSPQTETQYF
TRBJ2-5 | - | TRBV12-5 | CASGLTRKGGETQYF
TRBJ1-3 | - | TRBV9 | CASSVYPSGPPLSGNTIYF
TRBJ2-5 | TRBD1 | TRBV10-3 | CAISEPDRQGPGETQYF